This T cell receptor (beta chain) was recovered during a study of radiotherapy plus CTLA-4 blockade in lung cancer. Study-wide results and limits: With interferon-beta, early dynamics of blood T cell clones were reported to best predict response. In blood, tumor-derived TCR clones expanded after radiotherapy plus ipilimumab.

This CDR3 has 15 amino acids. Trimming removed 5 bases from V and 2 bases from J, with 13 bases in between. The germline V gene has CDR1 SGHTA and CDR2 FQGNSA. Comment on this clone: Its antigen remains unknown.

Repertoires were generated with immunoSEQ multiplex PCR, while TCRdb's copy carries only in-frame clones and drops some. Among under 65,000 clones listed, almost 85% were seen once. The material was peripheral blood, obtained from a patient treated with radiotherapy plus ipilimumab. The sequence came from a human donor with non-small cell lung cancer whose response to radiotherapy plus ipilimumab could not be evaluated. The chain has TRBV7-2 and TRBJ2-1; D perhaps matches TRBD1 (6 bases). The CDR3 here is CASSPRGSPYNEQFF. CDR3 nucleotides: TGTGCCAGCAGCCCCAGGGGTAGCCCCTACAATGAGCAGTTCTTC. Drawing the rest from reference TRBV7-2 and TRBJ2-1, the complete variable domain is GAGVSQSPSNKVTEKGKDVELRCDPISGHTALYWYRQSLGQGLEFLIYFQGNSAPDKSGLPSDRFSAERTGGSVSTLTIQRTQQEDSAVYLCASSPRGSPYNEQFFGPGTRLTVL.